This entry features one TCR beta chain sequence. The data were produced by immunoSEQ multiplex PCR, yet TCRdb's version contains in-frame clones alone and is incomplete. The table has around 120,000 clones, around 90% seen once; the top ten hold under 2.5%. The data belong to a study of T cell responses to AZD1222 COVID-19 vaccine. This CDR3 comprises 14 residues. V gave up 1 base and J gave up 7 bases; unmatched junction bases: 2. Looked up from germline, CDR1 is MNHEY and CDR2 is SVGEGT. Sequenced here: peripheral blood, sampled 28 days after the second AZD1222 dose. The receptor's source is an adult who received the AZD1222 COVID-19 vaccine. This chain links TRBV6-2 or TRBV6-3 with TRBJ2-1, with 9 bases identical to TRBD2. CDR3 amino acids: CASSYWTSENEQFF. In DNA, the CDR3 is TGTGCCAGCAGTTACTGGACTAGCGAGAATGAGCAGTTCTTC.